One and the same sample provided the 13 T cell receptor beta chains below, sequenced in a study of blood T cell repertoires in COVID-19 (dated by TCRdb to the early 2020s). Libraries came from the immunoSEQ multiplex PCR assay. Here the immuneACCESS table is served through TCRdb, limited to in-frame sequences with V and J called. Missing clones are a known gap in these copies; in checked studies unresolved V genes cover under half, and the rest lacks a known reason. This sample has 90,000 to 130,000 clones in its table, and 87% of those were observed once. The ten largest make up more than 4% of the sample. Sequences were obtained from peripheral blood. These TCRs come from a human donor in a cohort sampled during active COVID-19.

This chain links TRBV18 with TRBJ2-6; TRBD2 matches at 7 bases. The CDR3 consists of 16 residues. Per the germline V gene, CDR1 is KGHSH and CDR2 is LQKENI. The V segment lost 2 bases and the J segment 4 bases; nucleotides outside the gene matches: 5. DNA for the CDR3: TGTGCCAGCTCACCAAGCGGGGTCTCAGGGGCCAACGTCCTGACTTTC. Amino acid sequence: CASSPSGVSGANVLTF.

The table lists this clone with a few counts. The CDR3 region is CASSLGGRGYEQYF. CDR3 nucleotides: TGTGCCAGCAGTTTAGGCGGGAGAGGCTACGAGCAGTACTTC. The chain links TRBV28 to TRBJ2-7, with 7 nucleotides matching TRBD2. J lost 3 bases, V lost 2 bases, and 4 bases had no gene match. This CDR3 is 14 amino acids long. The germline V gene encodes CDR1 MDHEN and CDR2 SYDVKM.

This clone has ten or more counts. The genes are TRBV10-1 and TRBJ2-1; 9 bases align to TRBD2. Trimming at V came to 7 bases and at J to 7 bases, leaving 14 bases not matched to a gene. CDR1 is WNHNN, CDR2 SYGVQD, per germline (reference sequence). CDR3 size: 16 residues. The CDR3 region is CASTDSAGGPLNEQFF. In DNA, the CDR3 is TGCGCCAGCACCGACTCGGCGGGAGGGCCGCTTAATGAGCAGTTCTTC.

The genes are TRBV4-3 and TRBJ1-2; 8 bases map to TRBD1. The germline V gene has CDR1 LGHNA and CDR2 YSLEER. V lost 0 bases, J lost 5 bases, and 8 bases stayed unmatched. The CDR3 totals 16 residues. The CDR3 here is CASSQESGQAFYGYTF. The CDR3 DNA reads TGCGCCAGCAGCCAAGAGTCGGGACAGGCATTTTATGGCTACACCTTC.

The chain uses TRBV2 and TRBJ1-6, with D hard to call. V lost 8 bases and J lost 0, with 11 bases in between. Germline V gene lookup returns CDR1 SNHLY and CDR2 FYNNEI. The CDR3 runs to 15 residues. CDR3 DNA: TGTGCCAGCGGTAGGGAGAGCTCCTATAATTCACCCCTCCACTTT. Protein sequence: CASGRESSYNSPLHF.

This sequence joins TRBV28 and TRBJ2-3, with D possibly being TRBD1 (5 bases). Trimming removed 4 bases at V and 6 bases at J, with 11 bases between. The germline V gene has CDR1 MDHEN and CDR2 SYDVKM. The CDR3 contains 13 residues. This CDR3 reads CASSYQGLDTQYF. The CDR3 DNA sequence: TGTGCCAGCAGTTATCAGGGTCTGGATACGCAGTATTTT.

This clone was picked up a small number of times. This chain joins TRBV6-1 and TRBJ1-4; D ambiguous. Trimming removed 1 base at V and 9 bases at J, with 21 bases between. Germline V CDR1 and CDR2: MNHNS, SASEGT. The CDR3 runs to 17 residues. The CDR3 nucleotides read TGTGCCAGCAGTGAAGGTTTTGGAGACTTGGAATGGAAAAAACTGTTTTTT. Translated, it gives CASSEGFGDLEWKKLFF.

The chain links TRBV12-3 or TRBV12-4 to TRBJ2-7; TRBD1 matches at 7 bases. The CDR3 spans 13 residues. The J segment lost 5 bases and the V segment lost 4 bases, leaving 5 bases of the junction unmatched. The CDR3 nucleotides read TGTGCCAGCAGTTCCTCGACAGGGAACGAGCAGTACTTC. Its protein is CASSSSTGNEQYF.

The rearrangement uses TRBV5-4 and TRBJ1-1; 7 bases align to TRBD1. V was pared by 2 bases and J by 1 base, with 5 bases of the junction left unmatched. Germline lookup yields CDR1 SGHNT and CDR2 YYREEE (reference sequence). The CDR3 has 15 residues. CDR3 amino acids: CASSLPGTANTEAFF. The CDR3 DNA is TGTGCCAGCAGCTTACCCGGGACAGCGAACACTGAAGCTTTCTTT.

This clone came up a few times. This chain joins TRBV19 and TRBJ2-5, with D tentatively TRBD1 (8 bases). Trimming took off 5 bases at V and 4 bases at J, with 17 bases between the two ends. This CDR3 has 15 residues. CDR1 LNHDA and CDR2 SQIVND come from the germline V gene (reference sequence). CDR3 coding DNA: TGTGCCAGTAGTCCTGACAGGGGCGGGGGAGAGACCCAGTACTTC. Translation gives CASSPDRGGGETQYF.

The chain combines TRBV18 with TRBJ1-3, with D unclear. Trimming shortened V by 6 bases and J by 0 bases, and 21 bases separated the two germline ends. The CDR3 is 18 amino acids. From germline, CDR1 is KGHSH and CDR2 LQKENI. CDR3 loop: CASSPGPAATSSGNTIYF. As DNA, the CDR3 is TGTGCCAGCTCTCCCGGTCCCGCCGCGACAAGCTCTGGAAACACCATATATTTT.

CDR3 in amino acids: CASSVGQNSNYGYTF. The CDR3 DNA reads as TGTGCCAGCAGCGTCGGACAGAATTCTAACTATGGCTACACCTTC. The rearrangement uses TRBV9 and TRBJ1-2, with D perhaps TRBD1 (6 bases). CDR3 size: 15 residues. The V end was cut by 2 bases, the J end by 0 bases, with 11 bases between. Germline assignment: CDR1 SGDLS and CDR2 YYNGEE. The entire variable domain, with the rest obtained from reference TRBV9 and TRBJ1-2, is as follows: DSGVTQTPKHLITATGQRVTLRCSPRSGDLSVYWYQQSLDQGLQFLIQYYNGEERAKGNILERFSAQQFPDLHSELNLSSLELGDSALYFCASSVGQNSNYGYTFGSGTRLTVV.

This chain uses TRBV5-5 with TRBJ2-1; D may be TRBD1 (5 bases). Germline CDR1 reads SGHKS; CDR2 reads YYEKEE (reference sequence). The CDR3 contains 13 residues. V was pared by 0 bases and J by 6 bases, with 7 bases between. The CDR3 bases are TGTGCCAGCAGCTTGGTCAGGGTCAATGAGCAGTTCTTC. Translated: CASSLVRVNEQFF.